The 26 T cell receptor beta chains in this list originate from one sample, sequenced in a study of blood T cell repertoires in COVID-19. The repertoire was sequenced with immunoSEQ multiplex PCR; TCRdb's copy has only in-frame clones and lacks some. The sample comprises roughly 240,000 clones, about 84% of which are singletons, and approximately 2.1% rests with the top ten. The sequencing sample was made of PBMCs or T cells enriched from blood (not recorded which). These receptors all stem from a woman aged 45-65 years who had recovered from COVID-19.

V usage is TRBV29-1 and J usage is TRBJ2-1; TRBD2 agrees at 10 bases. CDR3 length: 14 amino acids. V shed 6 bases, J shed 9 bases, and the junction held 11 bases outside the gene matches. CDR1 and CDR2 from the germline V gene are SQVTM and ANQGSEA. The CDR3 protein is CSVLAGDIQGEQFF. In DNA, the CDR3 is TGCAGCGTCCTAGCGGGAGATATACAAGGTGAGCAGTTCTTC.

The chain links TRBV7-9 to TRBJ2-5; 10 nucleotides align to TRBD2. Germline values: CDR1 SEHNR, CDR2 FQNEAQ (reference sequence). V shed 8 bases, J shed 1 base, and the junction held 7 bases outside the gene matches. CDR3 size: 15 residues. The CDR3 here is CASGWGLALQETQYF. The CDR3 DNA follows: TGTGCCAGCGGATGGGGACTAGCGCTCCAAGAGACCCAGTACTTC. Looking up the rest from reference TRBV7-9 and TRBJ2-5 gives the full variable domain: DTGVSQNPRHKITKRGQNVTFRCDPISEHNRLYWYRQTLGQGPEFLTYFQNEAQLEKSRLLSDRFSAERPKGSFSTLEIQRTEQGDSAMYLCASGWGLALQETQYFGPGTRLLVL.

The rearrangement links TRBV10-3 to TRBJ2-3, with 7 bases identical to TRBD2. V was pared by 6 bases and J by 4 bases, with 7 bases of the junction left unmatched. This CDR3 has 14 amino acids. From germline, CDR1 is ENHRY and CDR2 SYGVKD. CDR3 protein: CAISLGGVSDTQYF. DNA of the CDR3: TGTGCCATCAGCCTTGGGGGGGTGTCAGATACGCAGTATTTT.

The CDR3 DNA sequence: TGTGCCAGCAGCCGCGGGGGGCGTTACGAGCAGTACTTC. Residues: CASSRGGRYEQYF. The V gene is TRBV7-9, the J gene TRBJ2-7; 8 bases align to TRBD2. V dropped 5 bases and J dropped 4; count of bases not matched to a gene: 4. The CDR3 runs to 13 residues. Germline V gene sequence: CDR1 SEHNR, CDR2 FQNEAQ (reference sequence).

V and J are TRBV4-1 and TRBJ2-5; 9 bases line up with TRBD2. CDR3 size: 17 residues. Germline V lookup: CDR1 MGHRA, CDR2 YSYEKL. The V and J ends lost 1 base and 4 bases, in that order; junction bases with no gene match: 10. The CDR3 bases are TGCGCCAGCAGCCAAGTCGCTGGCGGGGGGGCACCAGAGACCCAGTACTTC. Its protein product is CASSQVAGGGAPETQYF.

In its sample, this clone was seen a few times. The chain uses TRBV7-2 and TRBJ1-1, with 9 bases lining up with TRBD1. After removal of 11 bases from V and 0 bases from J, the junction contained 10 bases not matched to a gene. This CDR3 is 15 amino acids long. Germline loops: CDR1 SGHTA, CDR2 FQGNSA. The CDR3 loop is CAGESQGAVNTEAFF. Here the CDR3 DNA reads TGTGCCGGGGAATCACAGGGGGCGGTGAACACTGAAGCTTTCTTT.

The chain joins TRBV30 to TRBJ2-1; 8 bases align to TRBD2. This CDR3 has 15 residues. Per the germline V gene, CDR1 is GTSNPN and CDR2 is SVGIG (reference sequence). V lost 4 bases to trimming and J lost 7 bases; unmatched junction nucleotides: 12. In nucleotides, the CDR3 is TGTGCCTGGAATAACTTGGGACTAGTTGCGAATGAGCAGTTCTTC. Translating gives CAWNNLGLVANEQFF.

V gene TRBV24-1 combines with J gene TRBJ1-5; D perhaps matches TRBD1 (5 bases). The germline CDR1 and CDR2 sequences are KGHDR and SFDVKD. V lost 5 bases and J lost 0, with 10 bases in between. This CDR3 has 15 residues. The CDR3 nucleotides read TGTGCCACCAGTGTGTGGGGGGATAGCAATCAGCCCCAGCATTTT. This encodes CATSVWGDSNQPQHF.

The chain recombines TRBV4-1 with TRBJ1-1, with no clear D. CDR1 is MGHRA, CDR2 YSYEKL, per germline. Trimming removed 2 bases from V and 8 bases from J, with 12 bases in between. This CDR3 comprises 13 residues. CDR3 protein: CASSQRMTGEAFF. The CDR3 DNA follows: TGCGCCAGCAGCCAAAGAATGACGGGAGAAGCTTTCTTT.

CDR3 coding DNA: TGTGCTAGTGGTCGATTTAAATCTTCAGGGGGCGCGGTCTATGGCTACACCTTC. Protein: CASGRFKSSGGAVYGYTF. The chain has TRBV12-5 and TRBJ1-2; 8 nucleotides match TRBD1. This CDR3 is 18 amino acids long. The trim removed 5 bases at V and 4 bases at J, leaving 18 bases unmatched. The germline gives CDR1 LGHNT, CDR2 FRNRAP.

The rearrangement uses TRBV3-1 (or the pseudogene TRBV3-2) and TRBJ1-1; no firm D call. Trimming shortened V by 2 bases and J by 4 bases, and 11 bases separated the two germline ends. Germline assignment: CDR1 LGHDT and CDR2 YNNKEL (reference sequence). The length of the CDR3 is 14 residues. CDR3 region: CASSQTHGVTEAFF. The CDR3 nucleotides read TGTGCCAGCAGCCAAACCCACGGAGTCACTGAAGCTTTCTTT.

The J gene is TRBJ1-2, the V gene TRBV6-2 or TRBV6-3; D is ambiguous. CDR1 is MNHEY, CDR2 SVGEGT, per germline. The CDR3 length is 14 residues. V gave up 0 bases and J gave up 5 bases, with 10 bases separating them. The CDR3 nucleotides are TGTGCCAGCAGTTACTCGACTCGGGGTTATGGCTACACCTTC. It codes for CASSYSTRGYGYTF.

The chain has TRBV10-1 and TRBJ2-1; TRBD2 agrees at 7 bases. The J segment lost 2 bases and the V segment lost 5 bases, leaving 6 bases of the junction unmatched. Germline values: CDR1 WNHNN, CDR2 SYGVQD (reference sequence). The CDR3 contains 15 residues. In DNA form, the CDR3 reads TGCGCCAGCAGTCCTGGGGGGACTACCTACAATGAGCAGTTCTTC. Encoded protein: CASSPGGTTYNEQFF.

The chain is built from TRBV3-1 (or the pseudogene TRBV3-2) and TRBJ1-2; D might be TRBD1 (6 bases). The V and J ends lost 4 bases and 0 bases respectively, with 9 bases between them. CDR1 is LGHDT, CDR2 YNNKEL, per germline (reference sequence). This CDR3 is built from 14 residues. CDR3 sequence: CASSLRQANYGYTF. The DNA for the CDR3 is TGTGCCAGCAGCCTACGACAGGCTAACTATGGCTACACCTTC.

The chain uses TRBV6-2 or TRBV6-3 and TRBJ2-7, with 7 bases aligning to TRBD2. CDR3 length: 14 amino acids. CDR1 and CDR2 from the germline V gene are MNHEY and SVGEGT. J was trimmed by 2 bases and V by 5 bases; bases with no gene match: 6. The CDR3 protein is CASSNEAGTYEQYF. CDR3 sequence (DNA): TGTGCCAGCAGTAACGAAGCGGGAACCTACGAGCAGTACTTC.

V usage is TRBV11-1 and J usage is TRBJ2-1; D may be TRBD1 (5 bases). CDR1 and CDR2 (germline): SGHAT, FQDESV (reference sequence). Trimming removed 5 bases at V and 2 bases at J, with 10 bases between. The CDR3 covers 14 residues. CDR3 amino acids: CASSQGQTYNEQFF. In DNA, the CDR3 is TGTGCCAGCAGCCAAGGACAAACCTACAATGAGCAGTTCTTC.

This sequence joins TRBV27 and TRBJ2-7; 9 positions agree with TRBD2. After removal of 5 bases from V and 6 bases from J, the junction contained 11 bases not matched to a gene. The CDR3 is made up of 15 amino acids. Germline V lookup: CDR1 MNHEY, CDR2 SMNVEV (reference sequence). The CDR3 nucleotides are TGTGCCAGCAGTATAGGAGAAGCGGGAGGAATCGAGCAGTACTTC. The encoded protein is CASSIGEAGGIEQYF.

J is TRBJ1-2 and V is TRBV10-3; TRBD1 aligns across 7 bases. The CDR3 spans 13 residues. Germline V gives CDR1 ENHRY, CDR2 SYGVKD. The V segment lost 6 bases and the J segment 7 bases; nucleotides outside the gene matches: 8. The CDR3 sequence is CAISPGQSSGYTF. CDR3 sequence (DNA): TGTGCCATCAGCCCGGGACAGTCTTCTGGCTACACCTTC.

V gene TRBV30 combines with J gene TRBJ2-5; TRBD1 might be the D (6 bases). Germline V gene sequence: CDR1 GTSNPN, CDR2 SVGIG (reference sequence). Trimming took 2 bases from V and 2 from J, leaving 9 bases between them. The CDR3 has 13 amino acids. The CDR3 DNA follows: TGTGCCTGGAGTTATCAGGGGCAAGAGACCCAGTACTTC. As protein: CAWSYQGQETQYF. Complete variable domain (other parts from reference TRBV30 and TRBJ2-5): SQTIHQWPATLVQPVGSPLSLECTVEGTSNPNLYWYRQAAGRGLQLLFYSVGIGQISSEVPQNLSASRPQDRQFILSSKKLLLSDSGFYLCAWSYQGQETQYFGPGTRLLVL.

V gene TRBV6-5 combines with J gene TRBJ1-2; TRBD1 matches at 8 bases. Germline V CDR1 and CDR2: MNHEY, SVGAGI. The CDR3 is 13 amino acids. J gave up 4 bases and V 6 bases, and 4 bases lay outside the gene matches. The DNA of the CDR3 is TGTGCCAGCAGGGGGACAGGCGCCTATGGCTACACCTTC. Its translation is CASRGTGAYGYTF.

This chain uses TRBV4-3 with TRBJ2-1; possible D gene TRBD1, 5 bases. V shed 4 bases and J shed 1 base, with 14 bases lying between them. The CDR3 is made up of 16 amino acids. Germline CDR1 is LGHNA and CDR2 is YSLEER. The CDR3 DNA is TGCGCCAGCAGCCCACGGATGGCAGGGTCCTACAATGAGCAGTTCTTC. It translates to CASSPRMAGSYNEQFF.

The J gene is TRBJ1-6, the V gene TRBV2, with D hard to call. The V end was cut by 2 bases, the J end by 4 bases, with 6 bases between. The V gene's germline CDR1 is SNHLY and CDR2 FYNNEI. This CDR3 is 14 amino acids long. Here the CDR3 reads CASSEQSYNSPLHF. As DNA, the CDR3 is TGTGCCAGCAGTGAACAGTCTTATAATTCACCCCTCCACTTT.

V is TRBV3-1 (or the pseudogene TRBV3-2) and J is TRBJ1-2; D uncertain. The germline V and J ends were trimmed by 7 bases and 2 bases, with 20 bases remaining between them. CDR3 length: 16 amino acids. Germline V CDR1 and CDR2: LGHDT, YNNKEL (reference sequence). CDR3 sequence: CASTFRDTARNYGYTF. CDR3 DNA sequence: TGTGCCAGCACCTTCCGGGATACAGCCAGGAACTATGGCTACACCTTC.

V usage is TRBV28 and J usage is TRBJ1-3, with 7 positions matching TRBD1. The CDR3 contains 15 residues. V was clipped by 7 bases and J by 3 bases; unmatched bases: 9. Germline V CDR1 and CDR2: MDHEN, SYDVKM. Here the CDR3 DNA reads TGTGCCAGCACTCTGGGACAGTCCTTTGGAAACACCATATATTTT. Translating gives CASTLGQSFGNTIYF.

The chain joins TRBV11-2 to TRBJ2-5; 7 positions agree with TRBD2. CDR1 and CDR2 (germline): SGHAT, FQNNGV. V lost 0 bases to trimming and J lost 1 base; unmatched junction nucleotides: 14. This CDR3 spans 19 amino acids. CDR3 loop: CASSLDRLAAILTQETQYF. DNA for the CDR3: TGTGCCAGCAGCTTAGATAGGCTAGCGGCAATTCTCACCCAAGAGACCCAGTACTTC.

The V and J genes are TRBV7-9 and TRBJ2-5, with TRBD2 as a possible D gene (6 bases). V was cut by 4 bases and J by 2 bases, with 17 bases left in between. The germline CDR1 and CDR2 sequences are SEHNR and FQNEAQ (reference sequence). The CDR3 runs 16 residues. CDR3 in amino acids: CASSSAGAGRQETQYF. The DNA of the CDR3 is TGTGCCAGCAGCTCCGCCGGGGCGGGGCGACAAGAGACCCAGTACTTC.